These 29 T cell receptor beta chains were sequenced from one sample in a study of OX40 agonist ivuxolimab in advanced cancers. Profiling relied on immunoSEQ multiplex PCR, and the TCRdb table lists in-frame clones only, not all of them. The repertoire holds about 42,000 clones, roughly 90% seen once, with around 10% in the top ten. This specimen was CD4+ or CD8+ T cells sorted from blood, taken in a trial of the OX40 agonist ivuxolimab. The receptor set was obtained from an adult with an advanced solid tumor such as melanoma, head and neck, liver or kidney cancer.

The V gene is TRBV27, the J gene TRBJ1-2; D gene uncertain. V lost 4 bases and J lost 5, with 14 bases in between. The CDR3 covers 14 residues. Per the germline V gene, CDR1 is MNHEY and CDR2 is SMNVEV (reference sequence). The CDR3 loop reads CASSWSSMGYGYTF. As DNA, the CDR3 is TGTGCCAGCAGTTGGAGCAGCATGGGGTATGGCTACACCTTC.

The chain carries TRBV11-2 and TRBJ2-7; D ambiguous. The CDR3 runs to 12 residues. Looked up from germline, CDR1 is SGHAT and CDR2 is FQNNGV. The V end was cut by 0 bases, the J end by 7 bases, with 7 bases between. In DNA, the CDR3 is TGTGCCAGCAGCTTAGATCTCTGGGAGCAGTACTTC. It specifies CASSLDLWEQYF. The full variable domain, its missing parts supplied by reference TRBV11-2 and TRBJ2-7, is EAGVAQSPRYKIIEKRQSVAFWCNPISGHATLYWYQQILGQGPKLLIQFQNNGVVDDSQLPKDRFSAERLKGVDSTLKIQPAKLEDSAVYLCASSLDLWEQYFGPGTRLTVT.

The chain is built from TRBV2 and TRBJ1-1; D unclear. Trimming cost V 7 bases and J 5 bases, with 17 bases left between them. Germline-derived CDR1 and CDR2 are SNHLY and FYNNEI. The CDR3 is made up of 14 amino acids. The CDR3 DNA is TGTGCCAGCATCGAATGGTTCGAGAGGACTGAAGCTTTCTTT. The encoded protein is CASIEWFERTEAFF.

The rearrangement uses TRBV2 and TRBJ2-7, with a tentative D call TRBD1 (7 bases). The CDR3 consists of 14 residues. The V gene lost 8 bases and the J gene lost 0 bases, with 14 bases spanning the gap. Germline lookup yields CDR1 SNHLY and CDR2 FYNNEI. CDR3 loop: CASHVEGASYEQYF. CDR3 DNA sequence: TGTGCCAGCCATGTGGAGGGGGCCTCCTACGAGCAGTACTTC.

This clone was counted at least ten times. Other DNA sequences from this sample encode an identical CDR3 as well. This CDR3 is CASSGTASSYNSPLHF. Here the CDR3 DNA reads TGTGCCAGCAGTGGGACCGCCAGCTCCTATAATTCACCCCTCCACTTT. The rearrangement links TRBV27 to TRBJ1-6, with a tentative D call TRBD1 (5 bases). V lost 5 bases to trimming and J lost 0 bases, with 11 bases between them. The CDR3 contains 16 residues. The germline V gene encodes CDR1 MNHEY and CDR2 SMNVEV (reference sequence).

This chain connects TRBV5-6 to TRBJ2-6; D gene unclear. Trimming removed 0 bases from V and 2 bases from J, with 15 bases in between. CDR1 and CDR2 from the germline V gene are SGHDT and YYEEEE. The CDR3 is 18 amino acids. The CDR3 is CASSLVQVKTTGANVLTF. CDR3 nucleotides: TGTGCCAGCAGCTTGGTCCAGGTGAAAACTACTGGGGCCAACGTCCTGACTTTC. The entire variable domain, with the rest obtained from reference TRBV5-6 and TRBJ2-6, is as follows: DAGVTQSPTHLIKTRGQQVTLRCSPKSGHDTVSWYQQALGQGPQFIFQYYEEEERQRGNFPDRFSGHQFPNYSSELNVNALLLGDSALYLCASSLVQVKTTGANVLTFGAGSRLTVL.

The chain joins TRBV19 to TRBJ2-1, with 10 bases fitting TRBD2. Germline CDR1 is LNHDA and CDR2 is SQIVND (reference sequence). J gave up 8 bases and V 3 bases, and 13 bases lay outside the gene matches. This CDR3 spans 17 amino acids. CDR3 residues: CASSMRLVAGGIDEQFF. In DNA, the CDR3 is TGTGCCAGTAGTATGAGGCTCGTAGCGGGAGGAATAGATGAGCAGTTCTTC.

The J gene is TRBJ2-5, the V gene TRBV7-9, with TRBD2 identical over 10 bases. V was pared by 5 bases and J by 5 bases, with 11 bases of the junction left unmatched. Germline CDR1 reads SEHNR; CDR2 reads FQNEAQ (reference sequence). CDR3 length: 16 amino acids. This CDR3 reads CASSPPETSGKETQYF. CDR3 DNA: TGTGCCAGCAGCCCGCCAGAAACTAGCGGGAAGGAGACCCAGTACTTC.

This clone was picked up a small number of times. This rearrangement joins TRBV28 to TRBJ1-4; 7 positions match TRBD1. The CDR3 runs to 15 residues. The V and J ends lost 2 bases and 4 bases, in that order; junction bases with no gene match: 4. Germline V gives CDR1 MDHEN, CDR2 SYDVKM. The CDR3 reads CASSLRGQYNEKLFF. CDR3 sequence (DNA): TGTGCCAGCAGTTTAAGGGGACAGTATAATGAAAAACTGTTTTTT.

The rearrangement links TRBV9 to TRBJ1-2, with 7 bases identical to TRBD1. V was clipped by 5 bases and J by 7 bases; unmatched bases: 14. This CDR3 has 15 residues. Germline loops: CDR1 SGDLS, CDR2 YYNGEE. CDR3 region: CASSATGKGAAGYTF. Written as DNA, the CDR3 is TGTGCCAGCAGTGCAACAGGCAAGGGGGCGGCTGGCTACACCTTC.

CDR3 nucleotide sequence: TGTGCCAGCAGCCAAGGTAGCTTCGGACAGGGGACTTCACCCCTCCACTTT. The encoded protein is CASSQGSFGQGTSPLHF. The J gene is TRBJ1-6, the V gene TRBV4-2, with 9 positions matching TRBD1. Germline V CDR1 and CDR2: LGHNA, YNFKEQ. V lost 1 base and J lost 9; bases outside the gene matches: 10. The CDR3 runs to 17 residues.

In its sample, this clone was seen once. The gene calls are TRBV9 and TRBJ2-3, with D tentatively TRBD2 (6 bases). Trimming cost V 6 bases and J 2 bases, with 19 bases left between them. Germline CDR1 and CDR2: SGDLS and YYNGEE. This CDR3 comprises 16 residues. CDR3 sequence reads: CASNHPGTSTTDTQYF. Written as DNA, the CDR3 is TGTGCCAGCAACCACCCAGGGACTTCTACCACAGATACGCAGTATTTT. The complete variable domain, with remaining parts taken from reference TRBV9 and TRBJ2-3, reads DSGVTQTPKHLITATGQRVTLRCSPRSGDLSVYWYQQSLDQGLQFLIQYYNGEERAKGNILERFSAQQFPDLHSELNLSSLELGDSALYFCASNHPGTSTTDTQYFGPGTRLTVL.

CDR3 coding DNA: TGTGCCAGCAGCCAGGGACTGCAAGAGACCCAGTACTTC. This sequence encodes CASSQGLQETQYF. The chain joins TRBV7-9 to TRBJ2-5; D is perhaps TRBD2 (6 bases). Trimming removed 5 bases at V and 2 bases at J, with 9 bases between. CDR3 size: 13 residues. Germline V gene lookup returns CDR1 SEHNR and CDR2 FQNEAQ (reference sequence).

The V and J genes are TRBV7-8 and TRBJ2-2; D might be TRBD2 (7 bases). The CDR3 consists of 16 residues. In germline, CDR1 is SGHVS, CDR2 FQNEAQ. Trimming pared 1 base from V and 3 bases from J, leaving 12 bases between. CDR3 protein: CASSLEGGGYTGELFF. The CDR3 region has the DNA TGTGCCAGCAGCTTAGAAGGGGGGGGGTACACCGGGGAGCTGTTTTTT.

The V and J genes are TRBV27 and TRBJ1-3; 8 bases are shared with TRBD1. Trimming removed 2 bases from V and 4 bases from J; junction bases left unmatched: 4. The CDR3 is 15 residues long. Germline CDR1 is MNHEY and CDR2 is SMNVEV (reference sequence). The CDR3 reads CASSLQGAKGNTIYF. The DNA of the CDR3 is TGTGCCAGCAGTTTACAGGGGGCAAAAGGAAACACCATATATTTT.

The V and J genes are TRBV29-1 and TRBJ1-2; 8 bases align to TRBD1. The junction had 12 bases not matched to a gene; V was cut back by 6 bases and J by 3 bases. The CDR3 runs to 15 residues. Germline CDR1 reads SQVTM; CDR2 reads ANQGSEA. CDR3 amino acids: CSVPTGTGGYYGYTF. The CDR3 DNA reads as TGCAGCGTCCCGACCGGGACAGGAGGATACTATGGCTACACCTTC.

The chain combines TRBV28 with TRBJ2-5; D may be TRBD1 (6 bases). The end of the DNA aligns better with TRBJ2-7, so the J call may be wrong. The CDR3 is 14 residues long. From germline, CDR1 is MDHEN and CDR2 SYDVKM. The CDR3 region is CASSAWDTAYEQYF. The CDR3 nucleotides are TGTGCCAGCAGTGCATGGGACACCGCCTACGAGCAGTACTTC.

J is TRBJ2-1 and V is TRBV10-2; D not certain. Germline loops: CDR1 WSHSY, CDR2 SAAADI. CDR3 length: 14 residues. Trimming stripped 0 bases from V and 5 bases from J, with 8 bases between. The chain's CDR3 is CASSESGANNEQFF. CDR3 coding DNA: TGCGCCAGCAGTGAGTCCGGTGCCAACAATGAGCAGTTCTTC.

The chain has TRBV27 and TRBJ2-1, with 9 nucleotides matching TRBD2. Germline V gene data show CDR1 as MNHEY and CDR2 as SMNVEV (reference sequence). Trimming at V came to 3 bases and at J to 7 bases, leaving 4 bases not matched to a gene. The CDR3 extends over 14 amino acids. In DNA form, the CDR3 reads TGTGCCAGCAGTTTTGGAAGCGGGGGGAATGAGCAGTTCTTC. Protein: CASSFGSGGNEQFF.

The chain links TRBV5-5 to TRBJ1-1, with a tentative D call TRBD1 (5 bases). The germline V and J ends were trimmed by 4 bases and 4 bases, with 23 bases remaining between them. The CDR3 has 17 residues. Germline-derived CDR1 and CDR2 are SGHKS and YYEKEE (reference sequence). CDR3 in amino acids: CASSHQIKWVGGTEAFF. Written as DNA, the CDR3 is TGTGCCAGCAGCCACCAAATCAAATGGGTCGGGGGCACTGAAGCTTTCTTT.

The CDR3 protein is CASTLREWGNTEAFF. The CDR3 DNA reads TGTGCCAGCACCCTCAGGGAATGGGGGAACACTGAAGCTTTCTTT. The J gene is TRBJ1-1, the V gene TRBV6-6; tentative D call: TRBD1 (5 bases). Trimming stripped 7 bases from V and 1 base from J, with 16 bases between. The CDR3 contains 15 residues. Germline CDR1 MNHNY, CDR2 SVGAGI (reference sequence).

The gene calls are TRBV6-6 and TRBJ2-1, with 9 bases matching TRBD2. The CDR3 length is 15 residues. Germline V CDR1 and CDR2: MNHNY, SVGAGI (reference sequence). The J segment lost 7 bases and the V segment lost 6 bases, leaving 10 bases of the junction unmatched. CDR3 loop: CASRLSGGPLNEQFF. The DNA of the CDR3 is TGTGCCAGCAGGCTTAGCGGGGGACCGTTAAATGAGCAGTTCTTC.

The chain links TRBV11-1 to TRBJ2-1; D is undetermined. The CDR3 has 14 amino acids. Between the trimmed V and J ends, which lost 5 bases and 6 bases, there was a span of 14 bases. Germline CDR1 is SGHAT and CDR2 is FQDESV (reference sequence). CDR3 sequence (DNA): TGTGCCAGCAGCCCCCCATGGGGTCCCAATGAGCAGTTCTTC. Amino acid sequence: CASSPPWGPNEQFF.

This clone has just one count. The chain joins TRBV7-8 to TRBJ1-5; D gene uncertain. Trimming pared 5 bases from V and 7 bases from J, leaving 9 bases between. CDR1 SGHVS and CDR2 FQNEAQ come from the germline V gene. The CDR3 totals 12 residues. The CDR3 bases are TGTGCCAGCAGCCCGGTAGGCCAGCCCCAGCATTTT. This encodes CASSPVGQPQHF.

The chain links TRBV7-8 to TRBJ2-1; the D is unclear. V was clipped by 5 bases and J by 7 bases, with 15 bases between them. Germline-derived CDR1 and CDR2 are SGHVS and FQNEAQ. The CDR3 consists of 14 residues. Here the CDR3 reads CASSAVGSRNEQFF. CDR3 nucleotides: TGTGCCAGCAGCGCTGTGGGCAGTCGGAATGAGCAGTTCTTC.

This clone was counted a single time. The V call is TRBV27, the J call TRBJ2-1; 10 bases map to TRBD1. This CDR3 spans 15 amino acids. CDR1 MNHEY and CDR2 SMNVEV come from the germline V gene (reference sequence). Losses at the gene ends were 5 bases for V and 6 bases for J; bases not matched to a gene: 7. The CDR3 protein is CASSLRDRGPNEQFF. CDR3 nucleotide sequence: TGTGCCAGCAGTCTCCGGGACAGGGGACCCAATGAGCAGTTCTTC.

The gene calls are TRBV4-1 and TRBJ1-2, with 9 bases fitting TRBD1. Germline V CDR1 and CDR2: MGHRA, YSYEKL. This CDR3 spans 14 amino acids. The V and J ends lost 3 bases and 5 bases, in that order; junction bases with no gene match: 4. CDR3 residues: CASSQTGTGYGYTF. In DNA form, the CDR3 reads TGCGCCAGCAGCCAGACCGGGACAGGGTATGGCTACACCTTC.

The J gene is TRBJ2-7, the V gene TRBV14, with D possibly called TRBD1 or TRBD2 (6 bases each). Trimming cost V 1 base and J 2 bases, with 15 bases left between them. The CDR3 runs 16 residues. Germline CDR1 is SGHDN and CDR2 is FVKESK. The CDR3 spells CASSQAGGPRTYEQYF. CDR3 nucleotide sequence: TGTGCCAGCAGCCAAGCCGGGGGCCCCCGGACCTACGAGCAGTACTTC.

The chain has TRBV9 and TRBJ2-7; 9 bases agree with TRBD1. CDR1 is SGDLS and CDR2 is YYNGEE in the germline V gene. The ends lost 3 bases at V and 4 bases at J; junction bases unmatched: 8. CDR3 length equals 15 residues. The CDR3 spells CASSGSGQGPYEQYF. The CDR3 nucleotides are TGTGCCAGCAGCGGGTCGGGACAGGGCCCTTACGAGCAGTACTTC.